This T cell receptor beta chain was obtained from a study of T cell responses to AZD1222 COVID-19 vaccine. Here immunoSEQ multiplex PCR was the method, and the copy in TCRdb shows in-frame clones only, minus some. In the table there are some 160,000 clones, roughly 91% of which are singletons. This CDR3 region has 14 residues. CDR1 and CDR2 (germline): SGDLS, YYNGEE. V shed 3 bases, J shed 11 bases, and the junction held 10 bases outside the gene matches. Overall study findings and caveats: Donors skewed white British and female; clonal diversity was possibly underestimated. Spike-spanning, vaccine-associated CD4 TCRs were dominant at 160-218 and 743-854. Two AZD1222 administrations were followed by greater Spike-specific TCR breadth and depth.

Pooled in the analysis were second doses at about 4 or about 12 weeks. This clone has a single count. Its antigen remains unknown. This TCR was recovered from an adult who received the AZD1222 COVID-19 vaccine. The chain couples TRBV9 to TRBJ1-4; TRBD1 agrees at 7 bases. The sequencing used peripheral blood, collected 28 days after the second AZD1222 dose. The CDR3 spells CASSARTGEGKLFF. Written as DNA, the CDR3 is TGTGCCAGCAGCGCCCGTACAGGGGAGGGGAAACTGTTTTTT. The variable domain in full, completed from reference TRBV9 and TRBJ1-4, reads DSGVTQTPKHLITATGQRVTLRCSPRSGDLSVYWYQQSLDQGLQFLIQYYNGEERAKGNILERFSAQQFPDLHSELNLSSLELGDSALYFCASSARTGEGKLFFGSGTQLSVL.